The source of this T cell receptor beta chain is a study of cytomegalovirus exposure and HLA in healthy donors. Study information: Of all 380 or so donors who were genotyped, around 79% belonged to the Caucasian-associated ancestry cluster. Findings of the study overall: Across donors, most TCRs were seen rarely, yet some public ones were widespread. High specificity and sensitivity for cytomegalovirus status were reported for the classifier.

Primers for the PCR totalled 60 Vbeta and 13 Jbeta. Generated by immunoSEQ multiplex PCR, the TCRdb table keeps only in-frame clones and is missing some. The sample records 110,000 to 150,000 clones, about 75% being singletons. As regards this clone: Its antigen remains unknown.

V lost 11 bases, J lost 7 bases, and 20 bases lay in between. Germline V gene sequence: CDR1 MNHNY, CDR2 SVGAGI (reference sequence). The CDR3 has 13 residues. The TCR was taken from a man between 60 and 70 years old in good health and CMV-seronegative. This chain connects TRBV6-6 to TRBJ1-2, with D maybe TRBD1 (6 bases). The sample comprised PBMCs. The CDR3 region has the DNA TGTGCCTGCGCAAGGGACATTGAAGCTGGCTACACCTTC. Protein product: CACARDIEAGYTF.